One TCR beta chain is described in this entry. These data belong to a study of OX40 agonist ivuxolimab in advanced cancers. The wider study: Three patients responded partially, comprising one with hepatocellular carcinoma and two with cutaneous melanoma.

The CDR3 is 13 amino acids. Losses at the gene ends were 6 bases for V and 5 bases for J; bases not matched to a gene: 6. Germline lookup yields CDR1 MNHEY and CDR2 SMNVEV (reference sequence). Sequencing was performed with immunoSEQ multiplex PCR; in TCRdb, only in-frame clones are kept and a portion is missing. The sample has tens of thousands of clones, roughly 90% seen once. The gene calls are TRBV27 and TRBJ2-5; TRBD1 matches at 7 bases. This material consisted of CD4+ or CD8+ T cells sorted from blood, taken in a trial of the OX40 agonist ivuxolimab. The source is an adult with an advanced solid tumor such as melanoma, head and neck, liver or kidney cancer. In DNA, the CDR3 is TGTGCCAGCAGCCTAGGGGGCACGGAGACCCAGTACTTC. Its translation is CASSLGGTETQYF.